Presented here are 10 T cell receptor beta chains from one specimen sequenced in a study of blood T cell repertoires in COVID-19. TCRdb's table, derived via immunoSEQ multiplex PCR, lists solely in-frame clones and lacks some. In the table there are more than 300,000 clones, around 80% of which are singletons. The sequencing input was peripheral blood. The receptors come from a woman between 50 and 59 years old with acute or convalescent COVID-19.

This chain connects TRBV6-6 to TRBJ2-7; 7 nucleotides agree with TRBD1. Germline CDR1 MNHNY, CDR2 SVGAGI (reference sequence). The CDR3 loop spans 10 amino acids. CDR3 region: CASLYVGGDV. The DNA for the CDR3 is TGTGCCTCACTGTACGTAGGGGGCGACGTC.

The chain is built from TRBV11-3 and TRBJ2-2; 8 bases agree with TRBD1. The CDR3 sequence is 14 residues long. After removal of 5 bases from V and 6 bases from J, the junction contained 5 bases not matched to a gene. Germline V gene lookup returns CDR1 SGHNT and CDR2 YENEEA. DNA of the CDR3: TGTGCCAGCAGCGGGGCAGGGGGCCCCGGGGAGCTGTTTTTT. Its translation is CASSGAGGPGELFF.

The chain uses TRBV7-9 and TRBJ2-5; TRBD1 matches at 7 bases. Germline loops: CDR1 SEHNR, CDR2 FQNEAQ (reference sequence). The CDR3 spans 14 residues. V was clipped by 4 bases and J by 5 bases; unmatched bases: 7. The DNA for the CDR3 is TGTGCCAGCAGCTCTCCAAGGGGGCTTGAGACCCAGTACTTC. Encoded protein: CASSSPRGLETQYF.

The rearrangement links TRBV5-8 to TRBJ2-7; possible D gene TRBD1, 6 bases. Germline lookup yields CDR1 SGHTS and CDR2 YDEGEE. This CDR3 has 13 residues. V was cut by 3 bases and J by 5 bases, with 12 bases left in between. The CDR3 coding sequence is TGTGCCAGCAGCTCTACAGGGTTCGACGAGCAGTACGTC. It encodes CASSSTGFDEQYV.

J is TRBJ2-1 and V is TRBV10-1; the D gene is possibly TRBD2 (7 bases). V was shortened by 4 bases and J by 4 bases, with 17 bases between the two germline ends. Germline V gene data show CDR1 as WNHNN and CDR2 as SYGVQD (reference sequence). The CDR3 covers 16 residues. CDR3 sequence (DNA): TGCGCCAGCAGTGGGTCCGAAGGGGGGGGTTACAATGAGCAGTTCTTC. Protein: CASSGSEGGGYNEQFF.

A word on this clone: Other DNA sequences in the sample encode the same CDR3. The chain combines TRBV10-3 with TRBJ1-6, with D possibly being TRBD1 (5 bases). Germline-derived CDR1 and CDR2 are ENHRY and SYGVKD. The CDR3 is 16 residues long. V shed 0 bases and J shed 8 bases, with 14 bases lying between them. CDR3 sequence: CAISESTGTLHSPLHF. CDR3 in DNA: TGTGCCATCAGTGAGTCGACGGGGACTTTACATTCACCCCTCCACTTT.

Here the CDR3 DNA reads TGTGCCACCAGCACTGAGACAGGGAATGCCAAAAACATTCAGTACTTC. Protein product: CATSTETGNAKNIQYF. The rearrangement links TRBV15 to TRBJ2-4; 7 bases are a match to TRBD1. The trim removed 4 bases at V and 1 base at J, leaving 7 bases unmatched. Germline V gene sequence: CDR1 LNHNV, CDR2 YYDKDF (reference sequence). CDR3 length: 16 residues.

The rearrangement uses TRBV7-2 and TRBJ2-5, with 9 positions matching TRBD2. The ends lost 3 bases at V and 3 bases at J; junction bases unmatched: 11. In germline, CDR1 is SGHTA, CDR2 FQGNSA. The CDR3 is made up of 17 amino acids. The CDR3: CASSLGLAGRREETQYF. In nucleotides, the CDR3 is TGTGCCAGCAGCTTGGGACTAGCAGGGAGGAGGGAAGAGACCCAGTACTTC.

This clone showed up many times. This sample includes further DNA sequences coding for the same CDR3. V usage is TRBV7-9 and J usage is TRBJ1-4; a possible D gene is TRBD1 (5 bases). The CDR3 runs to 14 residues. V was trimmed by 4 bases and J by 5 bases, leaving 11 bases between them. CDR1 is SEHNR, CDR2 FQNEAQ, per germline (reference sequence). As DNA, the CDR3 is TGTGCCAGCAGCTCGGGGGGGATCAATGAAAAACTGTTTTTT. This codes for CASSSGGINEKLFF.

The chain combines TRBV7-9 with TRBJ1-1; D is perhaps TRBD1 (5 bases). V lost 8 bases to trimming and J lost 5 bases, with 21 bases between them. CDR3 size: 15 residues. Germline V gives CDR1 SEHNR, CDR2 FQNEAQ (reference sequence). The CDR3 loop reads CASAPLIGGGTEAFF. The CDR3, as DNA: TGTGCCAGCGCCCCTCTAATCGGGGGGGGGACTGAAGCTTTCTTT.